The sequence of this T cell receptor beta chain was determined in a study of T-cell memory formation after mild COVID-19 (dated by TCRdb to the early 2020s). About the investigation overall: TCR sequence clusters from the two donors were found to be largely donor specific. In a couple of donors, T-cell clones that expanded and contracted after mild COVID-19 were tracked by sequencing TCRalpha and TCRbeta repertoires over time. Two young, previously healthy adult volunteers made up the cohort, one male and one female.

The instrument given in TCRdb is Illumina NovaSeq 6000. cDNA libraries for TCRalpha and TCRbeta were prepared by 5'RACE using constant-segment primers, with sample barcodes and unique molecular identifiers added. RNA was extracted from every sample with Trizol reagent. The libraries were amplified in two PCR steps, and the second step added a second sample barcode and Illumina TruSeq adapters. The libraries were sequenced on an Illumina NovaSeq using 2 x 150 bp paired-end reads. In the authors' own workflow: Demultiplexing of reads and collapsing into UMI-guided consensus sequences were performed with migec v1.2.7. Using mixcr v2.1.11, the UMI consensuses were aligned to TRA and TRB V and J templates and assembled into clonotypes. A clonotype was counted as expanded or contracted only if both edgeR and NoisET called the change significant, with noise models trained on biological replicates. For edgeR calls, a false discovery rate-adjusted p below 0.01 and a log2 fold-change threshold of 1 were applied. As an exploratory analysis of dynamics, max-normalized trajectories of the 1000 most abundant clonotypes were examined with PCA combined with hierarchical clustering. Separately sequenced CD4+ and CD8+ repertoires were used to assign a CD4 or CD8 phenotype to each responding clone. TCRdb trimmed the raw reads at Q25, called clones with MiXCR and kept productive beta chains. Each entry merges the rows of one CDR3 protein and shows their most common DNA and genes. In this record, the V and J calls reflect TCRdb's handling and not the investigators' own analysis. This sample is represented by some 45,000 distinct CDR3 sequences; less than 35% of them were singletons. In total, the top ten clones hold roughly two fifths of the sample.

Only a few counts were recorded for this clonotype. The clone's antigen remains unknown. No clone much larger than this one lies a single base away; base qualities are absent. Broad study findings and their caveats: Some responding clones were detected in pre-infection memory, suggesting pre-existing cross-reactive memory T cells joined the SARS-CoV-2 response. Only a couple of mild cases were covered by the study, and larger cohorts that include severe cases with pre-infection samples were considered necessary. The second-wave clones that peaked on day 37 were not confirmed to be SARS-CoV-2 specific. Clones contracting from day 15 to 85 had balanced CD4/CD8 phenotypes, while a second wave expanding from day 15 to 37 was biased towards CD4+. Contracting CD4+ clones turned up mainly in the CM and EM memory subsets, whereas EMRA was where CD8+ clones were enriched.

CDR1 and CDR2 (ENHRY, SYGVKD) derive from the germline V gene. V drops 7 bases and J drops 4 bases, leaving 13 bases in between. The CDR3 holds 13 amino acids from the cysteine to the phenylalanine. Solely the CDR3 DNA is kept, with 39 bases framed from the first base. Ficoll-Paque density gradient centrifugation was the method used to isolate PBMCs. The sequencing sample was made of PBMCs or a T cell subset sorted from them (not recorded which). The chain is made from TRBV10-3 and TRBJ1-2; TRBD1 might be the D gene, on 6 matching bases. The origin of this receptor is a man aged 18 to 30 who had mild COVID-19 (a few samples of this study predate the infection). The sample titles of this study are shuffled in the database, so cell type and time point are left out; the donor was told from shared clones. CDR3 loop: CAITRDRIYGYTF. The nucleotide sequence is given as TGTGCCATCACCCGAGACAGGATCTATGGCTACACCTTC.